Included here is one T cell receptor (beta chain) sequence, with context. As yet, its antigen is unknown. This sample was included in a study of beta chain features in type 1 diabetes. Study in general: Patients and healthy donors were similar in age, gender and cell yields.

Findings of the study overall: Within each of all four CD4+ subsets, Type 1 diabetes patients had TCRB CDR3s that were moderately but significantly shorter. More deletions and fewer insertions at VDJ junctions were found in patients with type 1 diabetes. Naive, central memory and Treg TCRB repertoires appeared more alike in patients than in healthy donors.

The isolated RNA, all of it, was reverse transcribed, so expressed TCRB transcripts were what got sequenced. Data came from immunoSEQ multiplex PCR; TCRdb stores just in-frame clones and leaves some out. The sample lists approximately 400,000 clones, about 16% seen once, with approximately 0.02% in the top ten. With 1 base removed from V and 5 bases from J, the gap between germline ends came to 11 bases. The CDR3 length is 14 residues. Looked up from germline, CDR1 is SGHTA and CDR2 is FQGNSA. The V call is TRBV7-2, the J call TRBJ2-5; D might be TRBD1 (5 bases). Sequencing used naive CD4+ T cells from blood. The source of this sequence is a woman in her late teens or twenties in good health. The DNA for the CDR3 is TGTGCCAGCAGCTTAGATGGGGCGTGGGAGACCCAGTACTTC. This codes for CASSLDGAWETQYF.